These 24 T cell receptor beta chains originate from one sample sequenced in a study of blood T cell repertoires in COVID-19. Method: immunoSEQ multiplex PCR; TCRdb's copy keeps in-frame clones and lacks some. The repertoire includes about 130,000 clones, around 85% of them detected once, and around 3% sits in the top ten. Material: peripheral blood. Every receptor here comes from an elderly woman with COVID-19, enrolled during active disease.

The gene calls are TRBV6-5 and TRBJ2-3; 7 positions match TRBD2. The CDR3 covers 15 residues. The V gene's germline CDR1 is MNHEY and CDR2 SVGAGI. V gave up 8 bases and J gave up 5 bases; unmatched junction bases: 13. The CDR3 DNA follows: TGTGCCAGCCGCCCGCGAGCGCCTAGCGGAGATACGCAGTATTTT. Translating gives CASRPRAPSGDTQYF.

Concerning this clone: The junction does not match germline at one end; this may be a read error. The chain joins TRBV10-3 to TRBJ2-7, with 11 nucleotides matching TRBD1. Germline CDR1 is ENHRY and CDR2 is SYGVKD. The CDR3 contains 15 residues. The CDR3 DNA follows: TGTGCCATCAGTGAGTCTGGACAGGGGGCGCGGGTAATGCACTTC. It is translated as CAISESGQGARVMHF.

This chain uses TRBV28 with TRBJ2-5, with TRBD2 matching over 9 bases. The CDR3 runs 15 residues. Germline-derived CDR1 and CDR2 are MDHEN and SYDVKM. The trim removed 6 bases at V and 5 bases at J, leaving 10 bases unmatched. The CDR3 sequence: CASRTSGPRGETQYF. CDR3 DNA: TGTGCCAGCAGGACTAGCGGACCAAGGGGGGAGACCCAGTACTTC.

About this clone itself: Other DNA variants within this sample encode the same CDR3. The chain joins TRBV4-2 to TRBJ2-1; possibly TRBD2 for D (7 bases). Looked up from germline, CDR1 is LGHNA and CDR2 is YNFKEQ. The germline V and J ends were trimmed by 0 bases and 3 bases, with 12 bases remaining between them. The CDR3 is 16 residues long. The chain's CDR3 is CASSQEGGGSYNEQFF. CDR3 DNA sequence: TGTGCCAGCAGCCAAGAGGGGGGCGGGAGCTACAATGAGCAGTTCTTC.

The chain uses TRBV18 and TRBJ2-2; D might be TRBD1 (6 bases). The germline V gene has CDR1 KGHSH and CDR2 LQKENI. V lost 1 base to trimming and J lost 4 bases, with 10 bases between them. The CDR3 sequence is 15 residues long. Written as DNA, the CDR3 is TGTGCCAGCTCACCACTACAGGGAAGCACCGGGGAGCTGTTTTTT. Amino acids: CASSPLQGSTGELFF.

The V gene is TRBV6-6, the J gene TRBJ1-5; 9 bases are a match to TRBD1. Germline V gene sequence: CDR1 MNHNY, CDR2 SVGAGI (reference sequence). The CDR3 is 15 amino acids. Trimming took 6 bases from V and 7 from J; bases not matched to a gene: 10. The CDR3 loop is CASSQPGQGPQPQHF. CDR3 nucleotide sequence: TGTGCCAGCAGCCAACCGGGACAGGGACCCCAGCCCCAGCATTTT.

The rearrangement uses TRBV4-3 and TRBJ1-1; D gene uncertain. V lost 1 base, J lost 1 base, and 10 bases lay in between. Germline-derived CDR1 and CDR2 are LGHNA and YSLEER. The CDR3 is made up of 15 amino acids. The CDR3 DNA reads TGCGCCAGCAGCCAAGGTCCAGGCAGGAACACTGAAGCTTTCTTT. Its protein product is CASSQGPGRNTEAFF.

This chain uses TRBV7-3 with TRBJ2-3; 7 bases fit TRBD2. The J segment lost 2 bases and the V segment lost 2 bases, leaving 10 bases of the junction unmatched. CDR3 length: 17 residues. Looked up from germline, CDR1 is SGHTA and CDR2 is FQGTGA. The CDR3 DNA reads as TGTGCCAGCAGCTTAGAGGTGGGGAGGGCCTCCACAGATACGCAGTATTTT. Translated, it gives CASSLEVGRASTDTQYF.

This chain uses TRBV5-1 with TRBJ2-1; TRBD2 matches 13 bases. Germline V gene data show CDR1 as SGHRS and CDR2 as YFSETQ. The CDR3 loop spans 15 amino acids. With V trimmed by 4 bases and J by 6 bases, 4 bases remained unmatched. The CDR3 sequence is CASSPGLAGVNEQFF. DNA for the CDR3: TGCGCCAGCAGCCCAGGACTAGCGGGAGTCAATGAGCAGTTCTTC.

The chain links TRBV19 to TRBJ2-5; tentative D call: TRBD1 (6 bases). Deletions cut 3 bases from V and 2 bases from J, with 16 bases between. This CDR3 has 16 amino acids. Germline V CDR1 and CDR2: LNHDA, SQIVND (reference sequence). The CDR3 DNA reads TGTGCCAGTAGTATGGGCGGCAGGGGCCCACAAGAGACCCAGTACTTC. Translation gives CASSMGGRGPQETQYF.

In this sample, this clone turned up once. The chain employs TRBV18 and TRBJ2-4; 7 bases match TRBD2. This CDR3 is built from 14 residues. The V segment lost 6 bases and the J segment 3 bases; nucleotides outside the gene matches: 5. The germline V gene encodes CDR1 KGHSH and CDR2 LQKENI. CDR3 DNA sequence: TGTGCCAGCTCGTCGAGCGGGAACAAAAACATTCAGTACTTC. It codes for CASSSSGNKNIQYF.

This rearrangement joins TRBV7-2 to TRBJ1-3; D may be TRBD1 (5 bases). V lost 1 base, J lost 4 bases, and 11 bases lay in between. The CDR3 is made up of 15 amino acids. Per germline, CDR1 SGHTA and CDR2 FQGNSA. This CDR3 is CASSLGAGQGNTIYF. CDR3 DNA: TGTGCCAGCAGCTTAGGAGCAGGGCAAGGAAACACCATATATTTT.

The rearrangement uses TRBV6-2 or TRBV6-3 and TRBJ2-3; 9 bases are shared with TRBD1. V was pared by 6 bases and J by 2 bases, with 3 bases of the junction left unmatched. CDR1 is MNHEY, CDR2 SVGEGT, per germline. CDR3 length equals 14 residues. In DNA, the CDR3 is TGTGCCAGCAGCCGGGACAGGGTCACAGATACGCAGTATTTT. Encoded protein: CASSRDRVTDTQYF.

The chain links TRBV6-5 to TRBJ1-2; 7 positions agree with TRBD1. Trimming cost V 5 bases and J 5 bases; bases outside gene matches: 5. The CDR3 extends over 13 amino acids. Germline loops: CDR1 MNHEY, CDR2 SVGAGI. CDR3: CASSTPGQYGYTF. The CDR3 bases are TGTGCCAGCAGTACGCCGGGACAGTATGGCTACACCTTC.

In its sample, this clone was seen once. CDR3: CASRSSIAGVANEQFF. In DNA, the CDR3 is TGTGCCAGCAGATCGTCGATAGCGGGAGTGGCCAATGAGCAGTTCTTC. The J gene is TRBJ2-1, the V gene TRBV6-6; 9 bases are shared with TRBD2. The CDR3 loop spans 16 amino acids. The V gene's germline CDR1 is MNHNY and CDR2 SVGAGI (reference sequence). V lost 6 bases and J lost 6; bases outside the gene matches: 12.

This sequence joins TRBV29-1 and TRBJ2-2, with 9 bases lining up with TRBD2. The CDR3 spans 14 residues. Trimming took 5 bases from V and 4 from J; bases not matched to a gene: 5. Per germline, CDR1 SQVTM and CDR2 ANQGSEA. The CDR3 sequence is CSVRLAGATGELFF. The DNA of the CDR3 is TGCAGCGTTAGATTAGCGGGAGCCACCGGGGAGCTGTTTTTT.

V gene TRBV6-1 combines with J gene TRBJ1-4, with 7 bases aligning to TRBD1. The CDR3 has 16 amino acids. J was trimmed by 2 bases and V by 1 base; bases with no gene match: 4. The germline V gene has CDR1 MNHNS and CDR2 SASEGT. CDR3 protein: CASSEGQGWTNEKLFF. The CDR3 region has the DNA TGTGCCAGCAGTGAAGGACAGGGTTGGACTAATGAAAAACTGTTTTTT.

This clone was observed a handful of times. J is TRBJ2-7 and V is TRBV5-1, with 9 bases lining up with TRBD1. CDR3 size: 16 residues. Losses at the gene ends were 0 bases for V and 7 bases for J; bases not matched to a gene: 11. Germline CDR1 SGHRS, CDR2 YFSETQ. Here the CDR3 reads CASSLAGQGGSREQYF. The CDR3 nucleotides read TGCGCCAGCAGCTTGGCGGGACAGGGAGGGTCTCGGGAGCAGTACTTC.

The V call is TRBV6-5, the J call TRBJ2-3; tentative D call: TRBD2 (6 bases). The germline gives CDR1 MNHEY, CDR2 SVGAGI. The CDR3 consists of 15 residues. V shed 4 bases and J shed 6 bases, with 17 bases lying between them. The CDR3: CASSSMDYPLDTQYF. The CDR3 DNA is TGTGCCAGCAGTTCCATGGACTATCCCCTGGATACGCAGTATTTT.

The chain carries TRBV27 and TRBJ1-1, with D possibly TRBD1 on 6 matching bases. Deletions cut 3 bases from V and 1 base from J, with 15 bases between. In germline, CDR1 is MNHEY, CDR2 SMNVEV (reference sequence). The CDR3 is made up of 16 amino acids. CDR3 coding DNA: TGTGCCAGCAGTTTTTCCCCGACAGGACGGAACACTGAAGCTTTCTTT. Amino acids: CASSFSPTGRNTEAFF.

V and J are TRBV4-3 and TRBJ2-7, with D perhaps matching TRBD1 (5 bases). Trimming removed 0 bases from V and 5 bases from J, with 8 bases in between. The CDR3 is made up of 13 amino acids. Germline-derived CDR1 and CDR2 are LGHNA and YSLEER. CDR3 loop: CASSQDKGDEQYF. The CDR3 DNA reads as TGCGCCAGCAGCCAAGATAAAGGGGACGAGCAGTACTTC.

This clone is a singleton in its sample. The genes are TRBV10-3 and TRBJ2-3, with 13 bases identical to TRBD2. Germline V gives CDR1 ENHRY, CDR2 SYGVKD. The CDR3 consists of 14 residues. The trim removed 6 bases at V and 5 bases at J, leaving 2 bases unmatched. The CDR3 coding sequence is TGTGCCATCAGGGGACTAGCGGGATTAGATACGCAGTATTTT. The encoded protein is CAIRGLAGLDTQYF.

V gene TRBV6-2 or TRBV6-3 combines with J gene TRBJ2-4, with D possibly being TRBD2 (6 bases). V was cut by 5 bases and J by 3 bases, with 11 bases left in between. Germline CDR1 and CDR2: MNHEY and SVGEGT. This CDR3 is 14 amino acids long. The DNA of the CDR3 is TGTGCCAGCAGTCCGGCGGGGAGCAAAAACATTCAGTACTTC. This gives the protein CASSPAGSKNIQYF.

CDR3: CASSQAGPYNEQFF. The CDR3 coding sequence is TGCGCCAGCAGCCAAGCCGGTCCCTACAATGAGCAGTTCTTC. The chain is built from TRBV4-1 and TRBJ2-1; D is uncertain. Per germline, CDR1 MGHRA and CDR2 YSYEKL. The CDR3 covers 14 residues. Trimming removed 1 base at V and 2 bases at J, with 6 bases between.